This entry concerns a single T cell receptor beta chain. The target antigen is unknown. The sample belongs to a study of T cells expressing NK-cell markers. As for the study in general: With respect to HCMV, most of the eight sequenced donors were seropositive, and one was seronegative. Findings of the study overall: Of the CD8+ T cell pool in 5 to 7 donors, roughly 1.0-8% was accounted for by dominant NKG2C+ clonotypes.

The CDR3 length is 13 residues. Scientists made TCR beta cDNA using 5'RACE template switching with UMIs. TCRdb re-called the 5' RACE reads and shows each CDR3 protein once, DNA omitted. Recorded here are 550,000 to 600,000 distinct CDR3 sequences; the top ten clones represent around 4%. The chain is built from TRBV12-3 or TRBV12-4 and TRBJ1-2; TCRdb designates TRBD1, a call that cannot be tested without DNA. This receptor was taken from a man aged 18 to 29 in good health. Sequencing input: blood T cells: a sorted CD56 or NKG2C T cell subset, CD4+ or CD8+ T cells, or bulk PBMC T cells (not recorded which). CDR3 residues: CASSPFIGGGYTF.